The TCR beta chain under discussion was sequenced for a study of cytomegalovirus exposure and HLA in healthy donors. Study-level background: Earlier findings included about 120 million unique TCR beta sequences obtained from 150 million to 200 million T cells.

Primers included in the PCR were 60 Vbeta and 13 Jbeta primers. Sequenced by immunoSEQ multiplex PCR; TCRdb stores in-frame clones only, minus some. The sample consists of around 110,000 clones, 79% of them appearing once. Comments on this clone: The antigen is undetermined.

Trimming cost V 5 bases and J 5 bases, with 12 bases left between them. Germline CDR1 SNHLY, CDR2 FYNNEI. CDR3 size: 13 residues. The study's findings and limits: Trimming of TCR beta V- and J-genes showed a link, identified in a later analysis, to a missense DCLRE1C variant. Sequencing likely produced, as an artifact, a cluster of highly shared sequence variants.

The TCR sequence derives from a man aged 25 to 45 in good health and CMV-seropositive. The chain carries TRBV2 and TRBJ2-5; tentative D call: TRBD2 (5 bases). Specimen: PBMCs. CDR3 in DNA: TGTGCCAGCAGTTACACTAGAGGGGAGACCCAGTACTTC. Its translation: CASSYTRGETQYF.